Sequencing of this TCR beta chain was carried out in a study of response to subunit inactivated influenza vaccine. Study outcomes and limitations: It was suggested by the authors that few new T cells are recruited by each seasonal influenza vaccination.

Using its own MiXCR run on the RT-PCR reads, TCRdb lists one record per CDR3 protein. The data show about 650,000 distinct CDR3 sequences, around 16% seen once. Ten or more counts support this clonotype. The antigen remains undetermined. The V gene end was trimmed by 0 bases and the J gene end by 4 bases; junction bases not matched to a gene: 5. Germline V CDR1 and CDR2: SGDLS, YYNGEE. This CDR3 region has 15 residues. This sample comprised PBMCs from blood, obtained about 13 days after vaccination. This sequence was found in a man aged 45 to 65 who received an inactivated influenza vaccine. The V gene is TRBV9, the J gene TRBJ2-5; TRBD2 matches at 8 bases. CDR3 in amino acids: CASSVALAGGETQYF. The CDR3 nucleotides read TGTGCCAGCAGCGTAGCTCTTGCGGGAGGAGAGACCCAGTACTTC. Using reference TRBV9 and TRBJ2-5 for the parts outside the CDR3, the full variable domain is DSGVTQTPKHLITATGQRVTLRCSPRSGDLSVYWYQQSLDQGLQFLIQYYNGEERAKGNILERFSAQQFPDLHSELNLSSLELGDSALYFCASSVALAGGETQYFGPGTRLLVL.